Listed below are T cell receptor beta chains from one sample, sequenced in a study of blood T cells in healthy people across ages. TCRdb ran MiXCR on the 5' RACE reads and lists one entry per CDR3 protein. The repertoire holds some 1.8 million distinct CDR3 sequences, with 30% to 40% as singletons. The sequenced sample consisted of blood. The receptors come from a human donor in good health. CDR3s include the opening cysteine and the closing phenylalanine or tryptophan. Each record gives: J gene, clone size, V gene, D gene, CDR3 protein, CDR3 DNA. The D gene is left open where the match is weak. Size values are once, few and many counts, or a class for expanded clones, and some rows have none.

TRBJ1-6 | few | TRBV6-1 | . | CASRERAGRDSPLHF | TGTGCCAGCAGGGAGCGGGCAGGGAGAGATTCACCCCTCCACTTT
TRBJ2-7 | . | TRBV5-5 | . | CASGLGLYVSYEQYF | TGTGCCAGCGGCCTGGGACTGTACGTATCCTACGAGCAGTACTTC
TRBJ2-7 | few | TRBV28 | . | CASRDGNYEQYF | TGTGCCAGCAGGGACGGAAACTACGAGCAGTACTTC
TRBJ2-1 | . | TRBV5-1 | TRBD2 | CASSLDQRGLFF | TGCGCCAGCAGCTTGGATCAGCGGGGATTGTTCTTC
TRBJ2-5 | . | TRBV20-1 | TRBD2 | CSAPGATSGGAYQETQYF | TGCAGTGCTCCCGGCGCTACTAGCGGGGGCGCGTACCAAGAGACCCAGTACTTC
TRBJ2-1 | . | TRBV6-1 | TRBD1 | CASTPIQGANNEQFF | TGTGCCAGCACCCCTATACAGGGGGCGAACAATGAGCAGTTCTTC
TRBJ2-3 | . | TRBV4-2 | . | CASAGGVDTQYF | TGTGCCAGCGCAGGGGGGGTAGATACGCAGTATTTT
TRBJ1-5 | few | TRBV4-3 | . | CASSADRDSNQPQHF | TGCGCCAGCAGCGCCGACCGGGATAGCAATCAGCCCCAGCATTTT
TRBJ2-1 | . | TRBV29-1 | TRBD1 | CGAQGALGEQFF | TGCGGCGCCCAGGGGGCCCTCGGGGAGCAGTTCTTC
TRBJ1-6 | . | TRBV6-2/TRBV6-3 | . | CASSYERNWNSPLHF | TGTGCCAGCAGTTACGAGAGGAATTGGAATTCACCCCTCCACTTT
TRBJ1-5 | . | TRBV9 | . | CASSVGNYNQPQHF | TGTGCCAGCAGCGTAGGGAATTACAATCAGCCCCAGCATTTT
TRBJ2-7 | many | TRBV29-1 | . | CSVDIDSKYEQYF | TGCAGCGTTGATATTGACAGCAAGTACGAGCAGTACTTC
TRBJ2-7 | . | TRBV28 | . | CASSLYGVGLYEQYF | TGTGCCAGCAGTTTATATGGGGTTGGGCTCTACGAGCAGTACTTC
TRBJ1-2 | . | TRBV15 | . | CATSRDPASSRGYTF | TGTGCCACCAGCAGAGATCCAGCCAGTTCAAGGGGCTACACCTTC
TRBJ2-1 | few | TRBV6-2/TRBV6-3 | . | CASRSLSSYNEQFF | TGTGCCAGTAGGAGCCTAAGCTCTTACAATGAGCAGTTCTTC
TRBJ1-1 | . | TRBV6-5 | TRBD1 | CASRKGQGGEAFF | TGTGCCAGCAGGAAGGGACAGGGTGGTGAAGCTTTCTTT
TRBJ1-2 | . | TRBV7-8 | TRBD1 | CASSGRQGAGYTF | TGTGCCAGCAGCGGTAGACAGGGGGCTGGCTACACCTTC
TRBJ1-2 | . | TRBV6-5 | TRBD1 | CASSYGQEANYGYTF | TGTGCCAGCAGTTACGGACAGGAAGCGAACTATGGCTACACCTTC
TRBJ1-1 | . | TRBV12-3/TRBV12-4 | . | CASSPQPGAKTEAFF | TGTGCCAGCAGTCCCCAGCCGGGGGCGAAGACTGAAGCTTTCTTT
TRBJ2-3 | . | TRBV20-1 | . | CSVRRGFADTQYF | TGCAGTGTCCGCCGAGGATTCGCAGATACGCAGTATTTT
TRBJ2-5 | few | TRBV29-1 | . | CSALGDSTSLETQYF | TGCAGCGCCCTGGGGGACTCGACTAGTCTAGAGACCCAGTACTTC
TRBJ1-1 | once | TRBV5-1 | . | CASSFTRVNTEAFF | TGCGCCAGCAGCTTCACCAGGGTGAACACTGAAGCTTTCTTT
TRBJ1-1 | . | TRBV4-2 | . | CASSQDYQANTEAFF | TGTGCCAGCAGCCAAGATTATCAAGCGAACACTGAAGCTTTCTTT
TRBJ2-1 | few | TRBV5-1 | . | CASSLVPVNNEQFF | TGCGCCAGCAGCTTGGTGCCAGTGAACAATGAGCAGTTCTTC
TRBJ2-3 | few | TRBV3-1 | TRBD1 | CASYGGRGFEGTQYF | TGTGCCAGCTATGGAGGCAGGGGGTTTGAGGGTACGCAGTATTTT
TRBJ2-3 | . | TRBV29-1 | TRBD2 | CSVSGGRLTVKTDTQYF | TGCAGCGTTTCGGGAGGACGCCTAACTGTTAAGACAGATACGCAGTATTTT
TRBJ2-3 | . | TRBV7-2 | . | CASSSRPLPTDTQYF | TGTGCCAGCAGCTCCCGACCTCTTCCCACAGATACGCAGTATTTT
TRBJ2-5 | few | TRBV29-1 | . | CSVYLMETQYF | TGCAGCGTTTACCTTATGGAGACCCAGTACTTC
TRBJ1-1 | . | TRBV29-1 | . | CSVSRAVMNTEAFF | TGCAGCGTTTCCCGGGCAGTCATGAACACTGAAGCTTTCTTT
TRBJ2-1 | . | TRBV7-9 | TRBD2 | CASSGLAGGQIVNEQFF | TGTGCCAGCAGCGGGCTAGCGGGGGGGCAGATTGTGAATGAGCAGTTCTTC
TRBJ2-1 | few | TRBV19 | . | CASVGGLRDTEQFF | TGTGCCAGCGTCGGGGGACTTAGGGATACTGAGCAGTTCTTC
TRBJ1-2 | once | TRBV20-1 | . | CSARSGGSRGYTF | TGCAGTGCTAGGTCCGGGGGCTCACGCGGCTACACCTTC
TRBJ2-4 | . | TRBV7-2 | TRBD1 | CASSLRTGGMKDIQYF | TGTGCCAGCAGCCTGAGGACAGGGGGTATGAAGGACATTCAGTACTTC
TRBJ2-4 | many | TRBV6-2/TRBV6-3 | . | CASSYDSGIQYF | TGTGCCAGCAGTTACGACTCCGGCATTCAGTACTTC
TRBJ2-1 | . | TRBV7-2 | TRBD2 | CASSLLLAGGPGNEQFF | TGTGCCAGCAGCTTATTATTAGCGGGGGGGCCGGGCAATGAGCAGTTCTTC
TRBJ2-1 | . | TRBV13 | . | CASSGGGARFF | TGTGCCAGCAGCGGAGGGGGCGCTCGGTTCTTC
TRBJ2-3 | few | TRBV9 | . | CASSVVGTSTDTQYF | TGTGCCAGCAGCGTAGTAGGGACTAGCACAGATACGCAGTATTTT
TRBJ2-1 | . | TRBV5-6 | . | CASSLRRKHNEQFF | TGTGCCAGCAGCTTGCGGCGTAAACACAATGAGCAGTTCTTC
TRBJ2-5 | . | TRBV4-1 | . | CASSQQGEGQTQYF | TGCGCCAGCAGCCAACAGGGAGAAGGTCAGACCCAGTACTTC
TRBJ1-1 | . | TRBV7-2 | . | CASSSQVGWMNTEAFF | TGTGCCAGCAGCTCCCAGGTTGGCTGGATGAACACTGAAGCTTTCTTT
TRBJ1-2 | . | TRBV5-1 | . | CASSGAQGGGYTF | TGCGCCAGCAGCGGAGCTCAAGGTGGGGGCTACACCTTC
TRBJ1-1 | . | TRBV25-1 | TRBD1 | CASRGSTGSNTEAFF | TGTGCCAGCAGGGGCTCGACAGGGTCCAACACTGAAGCTTTCTTT
TRBJ2-5 | few | TRBV29-1 | . | CSVEVKTQYF | TGCAGCGTTGAAGTGAAGACCCAGTACTTC
TRBJ2-7 | . | TRBV9 | . | CASSVAEPSYEQYF | TGTGCCAGCAGCGTAGCAGAACCTTCCTACGAGCAGTACTTC
TRBJ1-2 | few | TRBV27 | . | CASSSSLGSNYGYTF | TGTGCCAGCAGTTCTTCCCTGGGCAGCAACTATGGCTACACCTTC
TRBJ1-1 | few | TRBV25-1 | . | CASSEGQTEAFF | TGTGCCAGCAGTGAAGGACAGACTGAAGCTTTCTTT
TRBJ2-1 | . | TRBV28 | . | CASSLHPQGTVYNEQFF | TGTGCCAGCAGTTTACACCCACAGGGAACAGTTTACAATGAGCAGTTCTTC
TRBJ2-3 | . | TRBV20-1 | . | CSASSGFTDTQYF | TGCAGTGCTAGTAGCGGTTTCACAGATACGCAGTATTTT
TRBJ1-2 | few | TRBV6-1 | TRBD1 | CASSASQTGAVDGYTF | TGTGCCAGCAGTGCCAGCCAGACAGGGGCCGTCGATGGCTACACCTTC
TRBJ2-3 | . | TRBV7-2 | TRBD2 | CASSDNLAGSTDTQYF | TGTGCCAGCAGCGATAATCTAGCGGGGAGCACAGATACGCAGTATTTT
TRBJ2-7 | few | TRBV29-1 | TRBD2 | CSVETGTSGTYEQYF | TGCAGCGTTGAGACTGGGACTAGCGGAACCTACGAGCAGTACTTC
TRBJ2-7 | . | TRBV18 | . | CASPPPLAHEQYF | TGTGCCAGCCCACCACCGTTGGCCCACGAGCAGTACTTC
TRBJ2-3 | few | TRBV12-3/TRBV12-4 | TRBD1 | CASNRGASTDTQYF | TGTGCCAGCAACAGGGGGGCAAGCACAGATACGCAGTATTTT
TRBJ2-1 | . | TRBV4-2 | TRBD1 | CASSQVGQGHNVQFF | TGTGCCAGCAGCCAAGTGGGACAGGGTCACAATGTGCAGTTCTTC
TRBJ1-5 | . | TRBV10-3 | TRBD1 | CAISQQGGNQPQHF | TGTGCCATCAGTCAACAGGGGGGCAATCAGCCCCAGCATTTT
TRBJ2-7 | . | TRBV6-6 | TRBD1 | CASSYSSGTGIYEQYF | TGTGCCAGCAGTTACTCGAGCGGGACAGGGATCTACGAGCAGTACTTC
TRBJ2-1 | . | TRBV28 | TRBD2 | CASSFPWTSVGEQFF | TGTGCCAGCAGTTTCCCCTGGACTAGCGTAGGTGAGCAGTTCTTC
TRBJ2-7 | . | TRBV29-1 | . | CSVEESSPRQQSVQYF | TGCAGCGTTGAAGAATCTTCTCCTAGACAGCAAAGTGTTCAGTACTTC
TRBJ1-2 | . | TRBV12-3/TRBV12-4 | TRBD1 | CASSAESDRGLANYGYTF | TGTGCCAGCAGCGCCGAATCTGACAGGGGATTAGCTAACTATGGCTACACCTTC